The present T cell receptor beta chain was sequenced within a study of CD8 T cells in Susac syndrome. Negative magnetic isolation gave CD8+ and CD4+ cells; FACS enriched CD8+ TEMRA. Unmatched junction bases numbered 5, after V lost 3 bases and J lost 4 bases. CDR1 and CDR2 from the germline V gene are DFQATT and SNEGSKA (reference sequence). The CDR3 has 13 amino acids. The RNA, about 0.5 to 1 ug, was put through reverse transcription using random hexamers. TCRdb ran MiXCR on the immunoSEQ multiplex PCR reads and lists one entry per CDR3 protein. The table records about 200,000 distinct CDR3 sequences, 95% of them present only once.

V and J are TRBV20-1 and TRBJ1-2; 7 bases match TRBD1. The clonotype comes from a human donor in good health. The sequencing input was CD4+ T cells from PBMCs. CDR3 DNA: TGCAGTGCTAGTCCGGGACAGAGCTATGGCTACACCTTC. It is translated as CSASPGQSYGYTF.